This T cell receptor (beta chain) appears in the sequencing data of a study of brain T cells in children with intractable seizures (dated by TCRdb to 2020 to 2022). Notes on the research overall: Resected brain tissue from 53 pediatric epilepsy surgery cases was initially screened for immune gene transcripts with a NanoString immunology panel. About 70% of the 12 selected surgery cases also had pre-surgery blood sequenced, which left four cases with brain tissue only. Study-wide conclusions, independent of this receptor: Viral specificity was inferred only from CDR3 sequence similarity, and patients' HCMV serostatus was unknown. Because pre- and post-surgery blood were sequenced to different depths, clones absent from the pre-surgery sample may reflect undersampling.

Of note for this clone: Its binding antigen is unknown. No base qualities exist here, and no much larger clone lies one base off it.

The immunoSEQ assay was used to generate TCR beta chain sequences from genomic DNA. On the study's bioinformatics: CDR3 sequences that did not begin with the conserved framework cysteine at position 104 were removed by hand. Clonality was calculated as one minus the normalized Shannon's Diversity Index, with values ranging from 0 (maximal diversity) to 1 (oligoclonal). Chi-squared comparison-of-proportions tests assessed whether the same CDR3 differed in frequency between samples, such as brain versus blood. Public clonotypes were identified by searching immuneACCESS, and similarity to known antiviral clonotypes was assessed with the VDJdb browser. The table was pulled from immuneACCESS by TCRdb, which kept in-frame rearrangements only. Such tables lose some clones; where checked, under half of the loss comes from unresolved V genes, and the rest has no known cause. The D gene and trimming were derived from the DNA, and the V and J assignments and clone size from that table. Across this sample there are 300,000 to 400,000 clones, with over 90% seen only once. The ten largest clones represent 5.7% of the sample.

In light of the paper, this sample's time point label describes: blood from clinic visit 5 months post-surgery; TSC patient then seizure free. The surgery cases showing the highest brain T cell transcript signatures were chosen for TCR beta chain sequencing of brain tissue and, when available, of blood. Before surgery, patients had received at least one anti-epileptic drug. TCR-sequenced patients were children with drug-resistant epilepsy due to tuberous sclerosis complex, focal cortical dysplasia, Rasmussen encephalitis or hemimegalencephaly. Bulk genomic DNA was isolated from unsorted brain tissue and whole blood using the Monarch genomic DNA purification kit. CDR1 SGHTA and CDR2 FQGNSA were looked up in the germline V gene. The CDR3 measures 18 amino acids from cysteine to phenylalanine. Just the 54-base CDR3 DNA is kept, in frame starting at base 1. V is pared back by 5 bases and J by 6 bases, with 28 bases lying between the germline termini.

The sample consisted of peripheral blood, taken about 5 months after surgery. The sequence came from a boy under three years old with tuberous sclerosis and intractable seizures. Recombination linked TRBV7-2 to TRBJ1-2, with the D gene not clear enough to name. Here the CDR3 is given as CASSALPPYDLQTDGYTF. The bases are TGTGCCAGCAGCGCACTCCCCCCCTACGACCTGCAAACGGATGGCTACACCTTC.